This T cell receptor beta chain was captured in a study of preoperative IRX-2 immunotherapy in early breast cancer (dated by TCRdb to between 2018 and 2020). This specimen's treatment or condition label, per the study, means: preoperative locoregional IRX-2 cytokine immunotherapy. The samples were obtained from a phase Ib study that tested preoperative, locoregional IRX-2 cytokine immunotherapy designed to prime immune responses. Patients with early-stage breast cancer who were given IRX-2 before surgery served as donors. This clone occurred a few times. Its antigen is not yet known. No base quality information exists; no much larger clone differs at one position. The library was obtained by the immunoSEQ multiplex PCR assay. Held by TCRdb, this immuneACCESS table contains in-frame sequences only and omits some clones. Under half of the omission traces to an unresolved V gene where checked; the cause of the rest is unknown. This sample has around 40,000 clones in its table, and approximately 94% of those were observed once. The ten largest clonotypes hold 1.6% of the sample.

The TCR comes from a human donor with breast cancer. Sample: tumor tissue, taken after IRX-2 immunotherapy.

For the CDR3, the sequence is CASSLRFSGGMGTEAFF. The nucleotide sequence reads TGTGCCAGCAGCCTAAGATTTTCCGGCGGTATGGGAACTGAAGCTTTCTTT. The chain was built from TRBV7-8 and TRBJ1-1, with an unclear D gene assignment. CDR1 and CDR2 (SGHVS, FQNEAQ) derive from the germline V gene. Trimming removed 5 bases from V and 5 bases from J, leaving 24 bases between the germline ends. The CDR3 sequence holds 17 residues, the cysteine and phenylalanine included. Of all the DNA, just the CDR3 is kept, 51 bases in frame from base 1.